One and the same sample provided the 27 T cell receptor beta chains below, sequenced in a study of cytomegalovirus exposure and HLA in healthy donors. A multiplex PCR was run with 60 Vbeta primers and 13 Jbeta primers. Repertoires were generated with immunoSEQ multiplex PCR, while TCRdb's copy carries only in-frame clones and drops some. The sample holds roughly 100,000 clones, roughly three quarters seen once. The sequencing input was PBMCs. These receptors were taken from a male donor in good health and CMV-seropositive.

J is TRBJ2-7 and V is TRBV5-4; 11 bases fit TRBD2. The CDR3 is 15 residues long. Germline V gene sequence: CDR1 SGHNT, CDR2 YYREEE (reference sequence). V was clipped by 5 bases and J by 3 bases; unmatched bases: 7. CDR3 DNA: TGTGCCAGCAGGGACTTTAGCGGGAGGGACTACGAGCAGTACTTC. Protein sequence: CASRDFSGRDYEQYF.

The gene calls are TRBV15 and TRBJ2-7; TRBD1 matches at 9 bases. The junction had 11 bases not matched to a gene; V was cut back by 4 bases and J by 4 bases. This CDR3 has 16 amino acids. Germline loops: CDR1 LNHNV, CDR2 YYDKDF (reference sequence). In nucleotides, the CDR3 is TGTGCCACCAGCACTCTAAGGGGGACAGGGTTGTACGAGCAGTACTTC. This gives the protein CATSTLRGTGLYEQYF.

This clone came up a few times. The chain couples TRBV5-5 to TRBJ2-7; 7 bases map to TRBD1. J lost 4 bases, V lost 5 bases, and 9 bases had no gene match. Germline CDR1 reads SGHKS; CDR2 reads YYEKEE (reference sequence). The CDR3 spans 14 residues. The chain's CDR3 is CASRSGGREYEQYF. CDR3 sequence (DNA): TGTGCCAGCAGATCAGGGGGTCGTGAGTACGAGCAGTACTTC. The complete variable domain, with remaining parts taken from reference TRBV5-5 and TRBJ2-7, reads DAGVTQSPTHLIKTRGQQVTLRCSPISGHKSVSWYQQVLGQGPQFIFQYYEKEERGRGNFPDRFSARQFPNYSSELNVNALLLGDSALYLCASRSGGREYEQYFGPGTRLTVT.

This sequence joins TRBV6-5 and TRBJ1-2; 7 bases align to TRBD1. CDR3 size: 15 residues. J gave up 3 bases and V 3 bases, and 7 bases lay outside the gene matches. Germline V gene sequence: CDR1 MNHEY, CDR2 SVGAGI. CDR3 nucleotide sequence: TGTGCCAGCAGTTATGAAGGGGGCGCCTACTATGGCTACACCTTC. Translated, it gives CASSYEGGAYYGYTF.

This sequence joins TRBV6-5 and TRBJ2-2; D is possibly TRBD1 (6 bases). In germline, CDR1 is MNHEY, CDR2 SVGAGI. The CDR3 sequence is 13 residues long. V shed 6 bases and J shed 6 bases, with 11 bases lying between them. The CDR3 region has the DNA TGTGCCAGCAGGGACAGTACCCCCGGGGAGCTGTTTTTT. Protein product: CASRDSTPGELFF.

The chain recombines TRBV28 with TRBJ2-5; TRBD2 is a possible D gene (5 bases). Per the germline V gene, CDR1 is MDHEN and CDR2 is SYDVKM. The CDR3 runs 12 residues. The germline V and J ends were trimmed by 6 bases and 11 bases, with 16 bases remaining between them. Here the CDR3 DNA reads TGTGCCAGCAGCCCAATGGTGGGAGCGCAGTACTTC. Its translation: CASSPMVGAQYF.

The V gene is TRBV28, the J gene TRBJ1-5, with 9 bases identical to TRBD1. The CDR3 has 13 amino acids. Germline CDR1 MDHEN, CDR2 SYDVKM. J was trimmed by 7 bases and V by 6 bases; bases with no gene match: 4. The CDR3 here is CASSGQGRQPQHF. The DNA of the CDR3 is TGTGCCAGCAGCGGACAGGGGAGGCAGCCCCAGCATTTT.

As DNA, the CDR3 is TGTGCCATCACGGGGGACAGTTCCTACGAGCAGTACTTC. The encoded protein is CAITGDSSYEQYF. The chain combines TRBV10-3 with TRBJ2-7, with a weak D call TRBD1 (7 bases). The length of the CDR3 is 13 residues. CDR1 and CDR2 (germline): ENHRY, SYGVKD. The V gene lost 7 bases and the J gene lost 1 base, with 11 bases spanning the gap.

This rearrangement joins TRBV18 to TRBJ2-7; 10 bases align to TRBD2. The V gene's germline CDR1 is KGHSH and CDR2 LQKENI. The ends lost 4 bases at V and 7 bases at J; junction bases unmatched: 7. This CDR3 contains 14 residues. The CDR3 DNA follows: TGTGCCAGCTCACAAAGCGGGAGGGCCAGGGAGCAGTACTTC. This sequence encodes CASSQSGRAREQYF.

The chain joins TRBV28 to TRBJ1-6, with 7 bases identical to TRBD1. This CDR3 region has 16 residues. Trimming at V came to 6 bases and at J to 1 base, leaving 6 bases not matched to a gene. Germline values: CDR1 MDHEN, CDR2 SYDVKM. The chain's CDR3 is CASRTQQGSYNSPLHF. CDR3 sequence (DNA): TGTGCCAGCAGGACCCAACAGGGGTCCTATAATTCACCCCTCCACTTT.

This clone occurred a few times. The chain employs TRBV30 and TRBJ1-4; D perhaps matches TRBD1 (5 bases). This CDR3 has 14 residues. Trimming removed 2 bases at V and 11 bases at J, with 18 bases between. The V gene's germline CDR1 is GTSNPN and CDR2 SVGIG (reference sequence). The CDR3 DNA follows: TGTGCCTGGAGTTTGGGGCAGGGAGGATACAAACTGTTTTTT. It yields the protein CAWSLGQGGYKLFF.

This clone was counted a single time. Additional DNA sequences in this sample encode the identical CDR3. CDR3 DNA sequence: TGCGCCAGCAGGCTACAGGGGAACACTGAAGCTTTCTTT. Protein product: CASRLQGNTEAFF. The chain employs TRBV5-1 and TRBJ1-1; tentative D call: TRBD1 (6 bases). The CDR3 extends over 13 amino acids. The germline gives CDR1 SGHRS, CDR2 YFSETQ. The ends were cut back, 5 bases at V and 1 base at J, with 9 bases in the middle.

The genes are TRBV7-9 and TRBJ1-1; weak D call: TRBD1 (6 bases). The CDR3 is made up of 15 amino acids. Trimming took 0 bases from V and 3 from J, leaving 11 bases between them. The germline gives CDR1 SEHNR, CDR2 FQNEAQ (reference sequence). As DNA, the CDR3 is TGTGCCAGCAGCTTAGCGGACAGACTGGACACTGAAGCTTTCTTT. Translated, it gives CASSLADRLDTEAFF.

The chain is built from TRBV10-2 and TRBJ2-7; tentatively, D is TRBD1 (6 bases). Germline loops: CDR1 WSHSY, CDR2 SAAADI. CDR3 size: 12 residues. The V end was cut by 6 bases, the J end by 3 bases, with 9 bases between. CDR3 residues: CASRKGGYEQYF. The DNA of the CDR3 is TGCGCCAGCAGGAAAGGGGGCTACGAGCAGTACTTC.

V and J are TRBV30 and TRBJ1-2, with 7 nucleotides matching TRBD1. Trimming at V came to 4 bases and at J to 3 bases, leaving 2 bases not matched to a gene. The CDR3 is 12 amino acids. Germline V CDR1 and CDR2: GTSNPN, SVGIG (reference sequence). CDR3 nucleotides: TGTGCCTGGACAGGGGGAGACTATGGCTACACCTTC. Amino acid sequence: CAWTGGDYGYTF.

In this sample, this clone turned up once. The chain links TRBV19 to TRBJ1-5; 8 bases match TRBD1. CDR1 is LNHDA and CDR2 is SQIVND in the germline V gene (reference sequence). CDR3 size: 18 residues. V lost 4 bases to trimming and J lost 3 bases; unmatched junction nucleotides: 14. This CDR3 is CASSTKIGTGLYNQPQHF. Written as DNA, the CDR3 is TGTGCCAGTAGTACCAAAATAGGGACAGGTCTATACAATCAGCCCCAGCATTTT. Full variable domain (remainder filled in from reference TRBV19 and TRBJ1-5): DGGITQSPKYLFRKEGQNVTLSCEQNLNHDAMYWYRQDPGQGLRLIYYSQIVNDFQKGDIAEGYSVSREKKESFPLTVTSAQKNPTAFYLCASSTKIGTGLYNQPQHFGDGTRLSIL.

The V gene is TRBV29-1, the J gene TRBJ2-1; TRBD1 might be the D (6 bases). Germline V gives CDR1 SQVTM, CDR2 ANQGSEA. V shed 3 bases and J shed 8 bases, with 8 bases lying between them. This CDR3 is 11 amino acids long. Here the CDR3 reads CSVEKGDEQFF. The CDR3 DNA reads as TGCAGCGTTGAGAAGGGGGATGAGCAGTTCTTC.

This clone was detected only once. The chain carries TRBV28 and TRBJ2-5, with 13 bases identical to TRBD2. The V gene end was trimmed by 7 bases and the J gene end by 5 bases; junction bases not matched to a gene: 7. The CDR3 spans 15 residues. Germline V gene lookup returns CDR1 MDHEN and CDR2 SYDVKM. The CDR3 DNA sequence: TGTGCCAGCACTACTAGCGGGAGGGATTGGGAGACCCAGTACTTC. It specifies CASTTSGRDWETQYF.

This clone was found a few times. The chain employs TRBV6-6 and TRBJ2-4, with 7 positions matching TRBD2. This CDR3 has 13 amino acids. V shed 3 bases and J 6 bases; nucleotides not matched to a gene: 2. Per germline, CDR1 MNHNY and CDR2 SVGAGI (reference sequence). CDR3 coding DNA: TGTGCCAGCAGTTATCGGGAGGTAAACATTCAGTACTTC. This encodes CASSYREVNIQYF.

The chain carries TRBV5-1 and TRBJ2-1; 7 bases match TRBD1. The length of the CDR3 is 14 residues. V was clipped by 5 bases and J by 6 bases; unmatched bases: 8. CDR1 is SGHRS and CDR2 is YFSETQ in the germline V gene. The chain's CDR3 is CASSRPGQSNEQFF. In DNA, the CDR3 is TGCGCCAGCAGTCGGCCGGGACAGTCCAATGAGCAGTTCTTC. Drawing the rest from reference TRBV5-1 and TRBJ2-1, the complete variable domain is KAGVTQTPRYLIKTRGQQVTLSCSPISGHRSVSWYQQTPGQGLQFLFEYFSETQRNKGNFPGRFSGRQFSNSRSEMNVSTLELGDSALYLCASSRPGQSNEQFFGPGTRLTVL.

The V and J genes are TRBV19 and TRBJ2-7; D remains ambiguous. Per germline, CDR1 LNHDA and CDR2 SQIVND (reference sequence). The CDR3 is made up of 15 amino acids. V gave up 3 bases and J gave up 2 bases, with 14 bases separating them. The CDR3 loop reads CASSMGELVTYEQYF. For the CDR3, the DNA is TGTGCCAGTAGTATGGGCGAATTAGTCACCTACGAGCAGTACTTC.

This sequence joins TRBV5-5 and TRBJ1-1; 8 nucleotides agree with TRBD1. Per the germline V gene, CDR1 is SGHKS and CDR2 is YYEKEE (reference sequence). J lost 1 base, V lost 2 bases, and 1 base had no gene match. This CDR3 has 14 amino acids. The CDR3 sequence is CASSFDRGNTEAFF. As DNA, the CDR3 is TGTGCCAGCAGCTTTGACAGGGGGAACACTGAAGCTTTCTTT.

The rearrangement links TRBV12-5 to TRBJ2-1; tentative D call: TRBD1 (5 bases). The CDR3 runs 16 residues. Germline CDR1 and CDR2: LGHNT and FRNRAP. V lost 7 bases and J 4 bases, leaving 20 bases between the germline ends. This CDR3 reads CASAIQSGPIYNEQFF. CDR3 nucleotides: TGTGCTAGTGCGATTCAATCAGGGCCTATTTACAATGAGCAGTTCTTC.

Regarding this clone: An end of the junction differs from the germline gene, which may be a read error. The CDR3 is CASAEGLAGRDGDF. The CDR3 DNA reads as TGTGCCAGCGCCGAGGGGCTAGCGGGGAGGGATGGAGACTTC. The chain carries TRBV28 and TRBJ2-4; 9 bases align to TRBD2. There are 14 residues in the CDR3. Looked up from germline, CDR1 is MDHEN and CDR2 is SYDVKM. Drawing the rest from reference TRBV28 and TRBJ2-4, the complete variable domain is DVKVTQSSRYLVKRTGEKVFLECVQDMDHENMFWYRQDPGLGLRLIYFSYDVKMKEKGDIPEGYSVSREKKERFSLILESASTNQTSMYLCASAEGLAGRDGDFGAGTRLSVL.

This clone occurred a few times. CDR3 sequence reads: CASSLAREAVYEQYF. CDR3 nucleotide sequence: TGTGCCAGCAGCTTGGCTCGGGAGGCCGTCTACGAGCAGTACTTC. This sequence joins TRBV5-5 and TRBJ2-7, with 7 bases aligning to TRBD2. The CDR3 extends over 15 amino acids. The germline gives CDR1 SGHKS, CDR2 YYEKEE (reference sequence). With V trimmed by 0 bases and J by 3 bases, 6 bases remained unmatched. Combining the CDR3 with reference TRBV5-5 and TRBJ2-7 gives the whole variable domain DAGVTQSPTHLIKTRGQQVTLRCSPISGHKSVSWYQQVLGQGPQFIFQYYEKEERGRGNFPDRFSARQFPNYSSELNVNALLLGDSALYLCASSLAREAVYEQYFGPGTRLTVT.

The rearrangement joins TRBV18 to TRBJ2-7; the match to TRBD2 covers 11 bases. The CDR3 consists of 14 residues. Germline V gene sequence: CDR1 KGHSH, CDR2 LQKENI. V shed 4 bases and J 7 bases; nucleotides not matched to a gene: 6. DNA for the CDR3: TGTGCCAGCTCACTCGCCGGACTAGCGGGTGAGCAGTACTTC. As protein: CASSLAGLAGEQYF. Full variable domain (missing parts from reference TRBV18 and TRBJ2-7): NAGVMQNPRHLVRRRGQEARLRCSPMKGHSHVYWYRQLPEEGLKFMVYLQKENIIDESGMPKERFSAEFPKEGPSILRIQQVVRGDSAAYFCASSLAGLAGEQYFGPGTRLTVT.

The chain combines TRBV6-5 with TRBJ1-1; D not resolved. This CDR3 is built from 13 residues. V was clipped by 2 bases and J by 4 bases, with 8 bases between them. Germline CDR1 is MNHEY and CDR2 is SVGAGI. In nucleotides, the CDR3 is TGTGCCAGCAGTTACCCAACGGGCACTGAAGCTTTCTTT. This sequence encodes CASSYPTGTEAFF.